The following is a T cell receptor (beta chain) sequence with its context. Its antigen remains unidentified. One base away there is no much larger clone; base qualities are not given. This entry comes from a study of yellow fever vaccine responses in identical twins listed by TCRdb under 2018. Background on the whole study: In the study, vaccine-responding T cell clones were precisely tracked in identical twins. Beyond this particular receptor, the publication reports: The authors reported that the T cell response to vaccination in identical twins appeared partly convergent and partly personalized.

Receptors were amplified or captured by RT-PCR. Instrument on record: Illumina HiSeq 2500. TCRdb trimmed public reads at Q25 via fastp, called clones via MiXCR and kept in-frame beta chains. Duplicate CDR3 protein sequences are folded into a single record with the most common DNA and genes. The sample yields about 11,000 distinct CDR3 sequences; 77% were counted once. The leading ten clones occupy about 7% of the sample. CDR3 length: 13 amino acids, cysteine to phenylalanine. Only the CDR3 region is kept as DNA, spanning 39 bases read in frame from base 1. V is reduced by 4 bases and J by 5 bases, leaving a spacing of 9 bases between them. CDR1 and CDR2 were assigned from the germline V gene as SGHTA and FQGTGA.

The receptor's source is a woman aged 18 to 35 who received the yellow fever vaccine. Donor details come from another sample of the same person, matched by shared clones. The rearranged chain carries TRBV7-3 and TRBJ2-1; the D gene lacks a confident call. The source was T cells from blood (PBMCs), unsorted or a sorted subset (not recorded which), collected before or after yellow fever vaccination (not recorded which). This receptor has the CDR3 CASSSHTDNEQFF. DNA sequence: TGTGCCAGCAGCTCCCATACTGACAATGAGCAGTTCTTC.